Listed below are T cell receptor beta chains from one sample, sequenced in a study of CD8 T cells in Susac syndrome. In TCRdb, the immunoSEQ multiplex PCR reads were re-called with MiXCR into one record per CDR3 protein. Of more than 130,000 distinct CDR3 sequences in the sample, 94% are singletons; the top ten hold roughly 0.29%. The specimen sequenced was CD8+ T cells from PBMCs. The receptors were sampled from a human donor in good health. CDR3s include the opening cysteine and the closing phenylalanine or tryptophan. Each record gives: J gene, D gene, V gene, clone size, CDR3 protein, CDR3 DNA. D genes are given only for firm matches. A clone size is listed for some rows: how often the clone was seen (once, few, many), or a class if it is expanded.

>TRBJ2-6|-|TRBV11-2|-
CASSLDGANVLTF
TGTGCCAGCAGCTTAGATGGGGCCAACGTCCTGACTTTC
>TRBJ2-1|TRBD1|TRBV9|-
CASSVDPGQDNEQFF
TGTGCCAGCAGCGTAGATCCGGGACAGGACAATGAGCAGTTCTTC
>TRBJ2-5|-|TRBV12-3/TRBV12-4|-
CASSFSSAETQYF
TGTGCCAGCAGTTTTTCCTCGGCGGAGACCCAGTACTTC
>TRBJ2-7|TRBD2|TRBV9|-
CASSVDPNMAGGPPYEQYF
TGTGCCAGCAGCGTAGACCCAAACATGGCGGGAGGGCCGCCCTACGAGCAGTACTTC
>TRBJ1-2|-|TRBV20-1|-
CSARGPNYGYTF
TGCAGTGCTAGAGGTCCTAACTATGGCTACACCTTC
>TRBJ2-1|TRBD2|TRBV20-1|-
CSARGQGMTSGSLNEQFF
TGCAGTGCTAGAGGACAGGGGATGACTAGCGGGAGTCTGAATGAGCAGTTCTTC
>TRBJ2-6|TRBD2|TRBV20-1|once
CSANLLAGGSGANVLTF
TGCAGTGCTAACTTACTAGCGGGAGGATCTGGGGCCAACGTCCTGACTTTC
>TRBJ2-7|-|TRBV3-1|once
CASSPSGTAYEQYF
TGTGCCAGCAGCCCAAGCGGGACAGCCTACGAGCAGTACTTC
>TRBJ2-3|TRBD2|TRBV28|-
CASSPHLAGGLTDTQYF
TGTGCCAGCAGTCCCCATTTAGCGGGAGGGCTTACAGATACGCAGTATTTT
>TRBJ1-1|-|TRBV25-1|-
CASSSGMNTEAFF
TGTGCCAGCAGTAGCGGCATGAACACTGAAGCTTTCTTT
>TRBJ2-1|-|TRBV28|-
CASKDSNEQFF
TGTGCCAGCAAGGACTCCAATGAGCAGTTCTTC
>TRBJ2-5|-|TRBV20-1|-
CSARDSSARETQYF
TGCAGTGCTAGAGATTCGAGCGCTAGGGAGACCCAGTACTTC
>TRBJ2-1|TRBD2|TRBV30|-
CAWSSGGPGDEQFF
TGTGCCTGGAGCTCGGGAGGGCCGGGGGATGAGCAGTTCTTC
>TRBJ2-1|-|TRBV4-2|-
CASSQVLEEQFF
TGTGCCAGCAGCCAAGTTTTAGAAGAGCAGTTCTTC
>TRBJ1-5|TRBD1|TRBV27|-
CASSQDRGHQPQHF
TGTGCCAGCAGCCAAGACAGGGGTCATCAGCCCCAGCATTTT
>TRBJ2-3|-|TRBV29-1|-
CSVAVDTQYF
TGCAGCGTAGCCGTAGATACGCAGTATTTT